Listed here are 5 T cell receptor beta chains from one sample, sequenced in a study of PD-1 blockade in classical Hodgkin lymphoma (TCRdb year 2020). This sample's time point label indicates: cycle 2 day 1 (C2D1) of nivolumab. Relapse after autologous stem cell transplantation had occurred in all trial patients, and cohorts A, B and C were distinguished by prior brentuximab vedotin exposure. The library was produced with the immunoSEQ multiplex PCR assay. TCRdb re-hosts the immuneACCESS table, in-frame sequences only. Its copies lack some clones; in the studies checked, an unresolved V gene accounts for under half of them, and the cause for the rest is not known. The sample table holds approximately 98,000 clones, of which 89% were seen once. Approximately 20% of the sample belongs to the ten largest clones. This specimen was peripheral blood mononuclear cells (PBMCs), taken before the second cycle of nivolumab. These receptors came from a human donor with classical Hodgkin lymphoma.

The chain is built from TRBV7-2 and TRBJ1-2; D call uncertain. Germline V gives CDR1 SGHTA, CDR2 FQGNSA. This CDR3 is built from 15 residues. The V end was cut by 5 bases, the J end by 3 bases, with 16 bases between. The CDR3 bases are TGTGCCAGCAGCCAGATCCTGATTGAATACTATGGCTACACCTTC. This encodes CASSQILIEYYGYTF.

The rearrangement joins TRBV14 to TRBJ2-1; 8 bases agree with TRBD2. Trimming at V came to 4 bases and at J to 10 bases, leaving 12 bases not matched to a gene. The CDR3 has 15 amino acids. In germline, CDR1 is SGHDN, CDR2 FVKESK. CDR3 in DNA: TGTGCCAGCAGCCCCATTTCCGGGAGGGTCGTGGAGCAGTTCTTC. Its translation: CASSPISGRVVEQFF.

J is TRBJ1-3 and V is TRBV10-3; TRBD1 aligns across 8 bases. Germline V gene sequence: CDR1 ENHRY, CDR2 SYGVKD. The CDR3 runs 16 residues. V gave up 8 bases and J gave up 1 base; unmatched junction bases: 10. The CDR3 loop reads CAISRGQGASGNTIYF. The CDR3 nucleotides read TGTGCCATCTCACGTGGGCAGGGGGCGTCTGGAAACACCATATATTTT.

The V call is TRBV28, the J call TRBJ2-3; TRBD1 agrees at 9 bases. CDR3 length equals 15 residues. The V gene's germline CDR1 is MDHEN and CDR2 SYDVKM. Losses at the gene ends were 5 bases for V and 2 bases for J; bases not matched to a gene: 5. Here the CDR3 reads CASSIRQGVTDTQYF. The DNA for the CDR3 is TGTGCCAGCAGTATAAGACAGGGGGTCACAGATACGCAGTATTTT.

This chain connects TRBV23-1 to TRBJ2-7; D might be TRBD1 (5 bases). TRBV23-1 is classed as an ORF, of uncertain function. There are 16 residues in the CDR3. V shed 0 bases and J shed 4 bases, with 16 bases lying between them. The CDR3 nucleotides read TGCGCCAGCAGTCAATCGGGATCAGGGATCGCGTACGAGCAGTACTTC. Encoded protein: CASSQSGSGIAYEQYF.